This T cell receptor (beta chain) was documented in a study of T-cell memory formation after mild COVID-19. In the study overall: Clusters were largely donor specific. The study, taken as a whole, reports: The SARS-CoV-2 specificity of second-wave clones reaching peak at day 37 remained unverified.

A note on this clonotype: Its matching antigen is unknown.

TCRalpha and TCRbeta libraries used 5'RACE with constant-segment primers and UMIs. In TCRdb, the 5' RACE reads were re-called with MiXCR into one record per CDR3 protein. The table records about 300,000 distinct CDR3 sequences, less than 20% of them present only once. Per germline, CDR1 SGHRS and CDR2 YFSETQ. This CDR3 has 14 amino acids. V gave up 2 bases and J gave up 3 bases, with 6 bases separating them. This chain joins TRBV5-1 and TRBJ2-6; the D gene could be TRBD1 or TRBD2 (5 bases each). Sequenced sample: PBMCs or a T cell subset sorted from them (not recorded which). This TCR was sampled from a man younger than 35 who had mild COVID-19 (a few samples of this study predate the infection). Cell type and time point are not known. CDR3 residues: CASSFGGGANVLTF. Written as DNA, the CDR3 is TGCGCCAGCAGCTTTGGGGGTGGGGCCAACGTCCTGACTTTC.